This T cell receptor beta chain was recovered during a study of T cell changes during pregnancy in multiple sclerosis. Repertoires were generated with immunoSEQ multiplex PCR, while TCRdb's copy carries only in-frame clones and drops some. This sample yields 90,000 or so clones, of which more than 85% are seen a single time; approximately 1.5% belongs to the top ten. The input for sequencing was peripheral blood, taken in the first trimester of pregnancy. The TCR comes from a female donor with multiple sclerosis, enrolled in a pregnancy study.

CDR3 coding DNA: TGTGCCAGTAGGCCGACTAGCGGGGGCTACAATGAGCAGTTCTTC. Residues: CASRPTSGGYNEQFF. The chain uses TRBV19 and TRBJ2-1, with 12 bases that match TRBD2. J lost 3 bases, V lost 6 bases, and 3 bases had no gene match. This CDR3 contains 15 residues. CDR1 is LNHDA and CDR2 is SQIVND in the germline V gene (reference sequence).